One T cell receptor beta chain is described in this entry. The data belong to a study of blood T cell repertoires in COVID-19. Study-level background: Samples representing acute and convalescent COVID-19 were sourced from the United States, Italy and Spain. T cells, B-cell-depleted T cells, or PBMCs supplied cDNA or gDNA.

Original processing notes: Nucleated cell counts were estimated from reference gene primer amplification. This table comes from immunoSEQ multiplex PCR, and its TCRdb copy is limited to in-frame clones, with some not included. The V and J calls and clone size were taken over from that table, and D and trimming were inferred from the DNA. The data contain some 110,000 clones, 80% to 85% of them seen just once; the ten biggest clones take up approximately 7.9%. The V gene's germline CDR1 is LNHDA and CDR2 SQIVND (reference sequence). V was pared by 5 bases and J by 5 bases, with 18 bases between. CDR3 size: 15 residues.

The rearrangement uses TRBV19 and TRBJ1-2; D perhaps matches TRBD1 (5 bases). The sample consisted of peripheral blood. The clonotype comes from an older man with acute or convalescent COVID-19. The CDR3 region is CASSHQSTAWYGYTF. As DNA, the CDR3 is TGTGCCAGTAGTCATCAATCGACAGCCTGGTATGGCTACACCTTC. Supplemented by reference TRBV19 and TRBJ1-2, the full variable domain reads DGGITQSPKYLFRKEGQNVTLSCEQNLNHDAMYWYRQDPGQGLRLIYYSQIVNDFQKGDIAEGYSVSREKKESFPLTVTSAQKNPTAFYLCASSHQSTAWYGYTFGSGTRLTVV.